Here is one TCR delta chain with its context. The CDR3 extends over 17 amino acids. Germline V CDR1 and CDR2: TSWWSYY, QGS. The trim removed 4 bases at V and 4 bases at J, leaving 14 bases unmatched. These data are taken from a study of gamma-delta chains in newborns, infants, children. Turning to the study itself: Innate gammadelta T cells reportedly expand polyclonally right after birth, driven by microbial exposure, per the title.

TCRdb reran clone calling via CATT on the reads. The table has 7,000 to 9,500 delta-chain clones, around 1.6% seen once. The chain employs TRDV1 and TRDJ1, with 8 bases identical to TRDD2. The origin of this receptor is a child who was a newborn, infant or young child, either healthy, febrile or measles-vaccinated (not recorded which). The sequenced material came from blood. The CDR3 spells CALGVFLRHLGSDKLIF. The DNA for the CDR3 is TGTGCTCTTGGGGTCTTCCTACGGCATCTGGGGAGCGATAAACTCATCTTT.